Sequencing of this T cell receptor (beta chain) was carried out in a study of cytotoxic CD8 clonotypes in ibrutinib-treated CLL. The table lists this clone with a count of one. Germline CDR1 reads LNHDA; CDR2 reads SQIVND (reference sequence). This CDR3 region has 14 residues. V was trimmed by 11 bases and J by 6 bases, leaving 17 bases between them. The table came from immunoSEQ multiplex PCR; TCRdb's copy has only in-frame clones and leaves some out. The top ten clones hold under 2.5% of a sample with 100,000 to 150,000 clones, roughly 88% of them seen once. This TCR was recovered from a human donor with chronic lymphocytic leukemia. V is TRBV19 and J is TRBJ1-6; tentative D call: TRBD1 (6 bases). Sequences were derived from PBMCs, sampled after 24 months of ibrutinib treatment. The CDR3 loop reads CAARGAGLNSPLHF. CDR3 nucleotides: TGTGCCGCCCGGGGGGCAGGCCTTAATTCACCCCTCCACTTT. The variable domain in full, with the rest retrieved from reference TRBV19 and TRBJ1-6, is DGGITQSPKYLFRKEGQNVTLSCEQNLNHDAMYWYRQDPGQGLRLIYYSQIVNDFQKGDIAEGYSVSREKKESFPLTVTSAQKNPTAFYLCAARGAGLNSPLHFGNGTRLTVT.